The 17 T cell receptor beta chains in this list originate from one sample, sequenced in a study of T cell repertoires in cytomegalovirus infection. A single record per CDR3 protein comes from TCRdb applying MiXCR to the reads. The sample yields under 450,000 distinct CDR3 sequences, approximately 35% seen once. These receptors' antigens are unknown. The material sequenced was cultured PBMCs, taken from culture after CMV antigen stimulation. Receptors were obtained from a human donor in good health (CMV status not recorded). Some clones in this sample may be carry-over from other donors' samples.

This clonotype appeared a few times. The chain carries TRBV13 and TRBJ1-3, with 7 bases aligning to TRBD1. V shed 1 base and J 0 bases; nucleotides not matched to a gene: 0. Germline loops: CDR1 PRHDT, CDR2 FYEKMQ (reference sequence). The CDR3 has 15 amino acids. The CDR3 reads CASSLDRGSGNTIYF. CDR3 DNA: TGTGCCAGCAGCTTAGACAGGGGCTCTGGAAACACCATATATTTT.

The V gene is TRBV6-9, the J gene TRBJ1-3; D is undetermined. V was shortened by 4 bases and J by 2 bases, with 21 bases between the two germline ends. The CDR3 consists of 18 residues. Germline values: CDR1 MNHGY, CDR2 SVAAGI. In DNA form, the CDR3 reads TGTGCCAGCAGTTCCGTTCGCAGAGGGTTTTCGCCTGGAAACACCATATATTTT. Its translation is CASSSVRRGFSPGNTIYF.

This chain's CDR3 is CATSEWDFTGELFF. The CDR3 DNA follows: TGTGCCACCAGTGAATGGGACTTCACCGGGGAGCTGTTTTTT. The V call is TRBV24-1, the J call TRBJ2-2; maybe TRBD2 (6 bases). The CDR3 has 14 residues. Germline V gives CDR1 KGHDR, CDR2 SFDVKD. Trimming stripped 4 bases from V and 4 bases from J, with 9 bases between.

The chain has TRBV6-1 and TRBJ2-2; 16 bases align to TRBD2. Germline CDR1 MNHNS, CDR2 SASEGT. The ends lost 6 bases at V and 2 bases at J; junction bases unmatched: 12. This CDR3 is 20 amino acids long. The CDR3 nucleotides are TGTGCCAGCAGGTCGTGGGGACTAGCGGGGGGGCGAATTAACACCGGGGAGCTGTTTTTT. Encoded protein: CASRSWGLAGGRINTGELFF.

The gene calls are TRBV20-1 and TRBJ2-7; D is uncertain. The CDR3 spans 14 residues. V was clipped by 0 bases and J by 4 bases, with 13 bases between them. The germline V gene encodes CDR1 DFQATT and CDR2 SNEGSKA (reference sequence). The DNA for the CDR3 is TGCAGTGCTAGAGATAGGGCAGGAGAGTACGAGCAGTACTTC. This encodes CSARDRAGEYEQYF.

V usage is TRBV28 and J usage is TRBJ2-7; D uncertain. CDR3 length: 13 residues. Trimming removed 5 bases from V and 2 bases from J, with 10 bases in between. Germline assignment: CDR1 MDHEN and CDR2 SYDVKM. CDR3 amino acids: CASSDIRAYEQYF. The CDR3 DNA is TGTGCCAGCAGTGACATCCGCGCCTACGAGCAGTACTTC.

This clonotype was observed at least ten times. The chain recombines TRBV7-9 with TRBJ1-1, with D possibly being TRBD1 (5 bases). This CDR3 region has 14 residues. Trimming removed 1 base at V and 1 base at J, with 7 bases between. CDR1 SEHNR and CDR2 FQNEAQ come from the germline V gene (reference sequence). The CDR3 sequence: CASSLGGANTEAFF. DNA of the CDR3: TGTGCCAGCAGCTTAGGTGGGGCGAACACTGAAGCTTTCTTT.

This clonotype was counted at least ten times. The rearrangement joins TRBV20-1 to TRBJ2-5, with D unresolved. V lost 7 bases, J lost 8 bases, and 11 bases lay in between. The CDR3 consists of 10 residues. From germline, CDR1 is DFQATT and CDR2 SNEGSKA (reference sequence). CDR3 in amino acids: CSVEGGTQYF. As DNA, the CDR3 is TGCAGTGTAGAAGGCGGAACCCAGTACTTC.

This clonotype was detected a few times. The chain couples TRBV5-1 to TRBJ2-1, with a tentative D call TRBD2 (5 bases). The germline CDR1 and CDR2 sequences are SGHRS and YFSETQ. Trimming shortened V by 3 bases and J by 5 bases, and 15 bases separated the two germline ends. This CDR3 contains 15 residues. CDR3 coding DNA: TGCGCCAGCAGCTACCGGACTGGGCGAGACAATGAGCAGTTCTTC. Amino acid sequence: CASSYRTGRDNEQFF.

The chain links TRBV30 to TRBJ2-3; 7 bases match TRBD2. The germline V gene encodes CDR1 GTSNPN and CDR2 SVGIG (reference sequence). V dropped 0 bases and J dropped 0; count of bases not matched to a gene: 3. This CDR3 spans 15 amino acids. The DNA of the CDR3 is TGTGCCTGGAGTGTAGCTAGCGGTAGCACAGATACGCAGTATTTT. It is translated as CAWSVASGSTDTQYF.

This clonotype was seen more than once but under ten times. The chain has TRBV7-2 and TRBJ1-1, with 9 bases fitting TRBD1. Germline assignment: CDR1 SGHTA and CDR2 FQGNSA. The V segment lost 1 base and the J segment 10 bases; nucleotides outside the gene matches: 10. This CDR3 spans 15 amino acids. The CDR3 DNA follows: TGTGCCAGCAGCTTAGGGGACAGGGAGTGGGAAGGAGCTTTCTTT. Translation gives CASSLGDREWEGAFF.

The V call is TRBV19, the J call TRBJ2-2; D is ambiguous. CDR3 length equals 14 residues. CDR1 is LNHDA, CDR2 SQIVND, per germline (reference sequence). V was cut by 6 bases and J by 6 bases, with 14 bases left in between. CDR3 amino acids: CASRPGPLSGELFF. CDR3 sequence (DNA): TGTGCCAGTAGGCCCGGGCCACTGTCCGGGGAGCTGTTTTTT.

This clonotype occurred a few times. The chain employs TRBV6-5 and TRBJ1-6; D not resolved. From germline, CDR1 is MNHEY and CDR2 SVGAGI. Trimming pared 4 bases from V and 10 bases from J, leaving 17 bases between. This CDR3 contains 15 residues. The CDR3 loop is CASSSRPNTGSPLHF. CDR3 nucleotide sequence: TGTGCCAGCAGTTCCCGTCCCAATACCGGGTCACCCCTCCACTTT.

The chain joins TRBV20-1 to TRBJ2-1; the match to TRBD2 covers 9 bases. Trimming cost V 0 bases and J 8 bases; bases outside gene matches: 8. The CDR3 has 15 residues. Germline V gene sequence: CDR1 DFQATT, CDR2 SNEGSKA (reference sequence). The CDR3 loop reads CSARDPGLAWHEQFF. CDR3 in DNA: TGCAGTGCTAGAGATCCGGGACTAGCATGGCATGAGCAGTTCTTC.

This clonotype showed up just a few times. The chain links TRBV7-9 to TRBJ1-1; D gene unclear. The CDR3 covers 12 residues. V lost 5 bases and J lost 3, with 7 bases in between. The germline CDR1 and CDR2 sequences are SEHNR and FQNEAQ (reference sequence). CDR3 loop: CASSPQYTEAFF. The CDR3 coding sequence is TGTGCCAGCAGCCCGCAGTACACTGAAGCTTTCTTT.

This clonotype was seen repeatedly, ten times or more. The genes are TRBV7-8 and TRBJ2-7; D possibly matches TRBD1 or TRBD2 (6 bases each). The CDR3 totals 13 residues. Trimming left V 2 bases short and J 3 bases short, with 8 bases between. CDR1 and CDR2 from the germline V gene are SGHVS and FQNEAQ. The CDR3 sequence is CASSLRGVYEQYV. CDR3 coding DNA: TGTGCCAGCAGCTTAAGGGGGGTCTACGAGCAGTACGTC.

The chain links TRBV12-3 or TRBV12-4 to TRBJ2-1; TRBD1 agrees at 11 bases. The V and J ends lost 7 bases and 5 bases, in that order; junction bases with no gene match: 13. The CDR3 is 17 amino acids. Here the CDR3 DNA reads TGTGCCAGCATCGAGGACAGGGGGCTTAGTTACGACAATGAGCAGTTCTTC. It translates to CASIEDRGLSYDNEQFF.